The rows below give T cell receptor beta chains drawn from one sample of a study of cytomegalovirus exposure and HLA in healthy donors. TCRdb's table, derived via immunoSEQ multiplex PCR, lists solely in-frame clones and lacks some. Found here are about 160,000 clones, approximately 80% of them singletons; the top ten hold around 1.3%. The sequenced sample was PBMCs. The receptors stem from a woman aged 45-60 years in good health and CMV-seronegative. The CDR3 runs from the conserved cysteine through the conserved F or W. A D gene is named only where the DNA matches it firmly. Not every row has a clone size; where given, it reads once, few, many or a size class.

D,J,V,size,CDR3,DNA
TRBD1,TRBJ1-1,TRBV2,once,CASRGETGYTEAFF,TGTGCCAGCAGGGGGGAGACAGGGTACACTGAAGCTTTCTTT
TRBD2,TRBJ2-3,TRBV7-9,NA,CASSLSGREDTQYF,TGTGCCAGCAGCCTTAGCGGGAGGGAAGATACGCAGTATTTT
TRBD2,TRBJ2-1,TRBV7-3,NA,CASSLNTGGRQFF,TGTGCCAGCAGCTTAAATACGGGAGGACGGCAGTTCTTC
TRBD2,TRBJ2-1,TRBV28,few,CASSFPGGGTYNEQFF,TGTGCCAGCAGTTTCCCGGGGGGGGGAACGTACAATGAGCAGTTCTTC
NA,TRBJ2-7,TRBV6-4,NA,CASSAGTSGAEQYF,TGTGCCAGCAGTGCGGGGACAAGTGGGGCCGAGCAGTACTTC
NA,TRBJ1-1,TRBV11-1,few,CASSLNRETEAFF,TGTGCCAGCAGCTTAAACAGGGAGACTGAAGCTTTCTTT
NA,TRBJ2-3,TRBV15,NA,CATSRDLDSFSTDTQYF,TGTGCCACCAGCAGGGATTTGGACAGCTTCTCCACAGATACGCAGTATTTT
TRBD2,TRBJ2-1,TRBV11-2,NA,CASTASGGYNEQFF,TGTGCCAGCACGGCTAGCGGGGGCTACAATGAGCAGTTCTTC
NA,TRBJ2-1,TRBV29-1,NA,CSVVSLQPGRTSSYNEQFF,TGCAGCGTTGTGTCCCTTCAACCTGGGCGCACGAGCTCCTACAATGAGCAGTTCTTC
NA,TRBJ1-6,TRBV27,few,CASSQGQYNSPLHF,TGTGCCAGCAGTCAGGGACAATATAATTCACCCCTCCACTTT
TRBD2,TRBJ2-3,TRBV6-7,once,CASSYRSNRLAGGLGTQYF,TGTGCCAGCAGTTACCGGTCGAATAGGCTAGCGGGAGGGTTGGGTACGCAGTATTTT
NA,TRBJ2-2,TRBV15,NA,CATSRGQGTGELFF,TGTGCCACCAGCAGAGGGCAGGGAACCGGGGAGCTGTTTTTT
NA,TRBJ1-1,TRBV7-2,few,CASSLALRNTEAFF,TGTGCCAGCAGCTTAGCGCTAAGGAACACTGAAGCTTTCTTT
NA,TRBJ2-7,TRBV7-6,NA,CASSLGDNSEQYF,TGTGCCAGCAGCTTAGGGGACAACAGCGAGCAGTACTTC
TRBD2,TRBJ2-5,TRBV5-1,NA,CASSLTGGRQETQYF,TGCGCCAGCAGCTTGACGGGAGGACGACAAGAGACCCAGTACTTC
NA,TRBJ2-7,TRBV9,NA,CASSSRGSGLYEQYF,TGTGCCAGCAGCTCCCGGGGTAGCGGACTCTACGAGCAGTACTTC
TRBD2,TRBJ2-5,TRBV7-7,NA,CASRATSGGTQYF,TGTGCCAGCAGGGCGACTAGCGGGGGGACCCAGTACTTC
NA,TRBJ2-7,TRBV7-9,once,CASSHPKGPEQYF,TGTGCCAGCAGCCACCCAAAGGGGCCCGAGCAGTACTTC
NA,TRBJ2-1,TRBV5-4,NA,CASSFTLQGGNEQFF,TGTGCCAGCAGCTTTACTCTACAGGGGGGGAATGAGCAGTTCTTC
TRBD1,TRBJ1-1,TRBV10-1,NA,CASGIGTGCTEAFF,TGCGCCAGCGGGATCGGGACAGGGTGCACTGAAGCTTTCTTT
TRBD2,TRBJ2-4,TRBV13,NA,CASTERESYIQYF,TGTGCCAGCACAGAGCGGGAGTCGTACATTCAGTACTTC
NA,TRBJ1-1,TRBV10-3,few,CAISDGTVATEAFF,TGTGCCATCAGTGATGGCACCGTAGCCACTGAAGCTTTCTTT
TRBD2,TRBJ2-1,TRBV11-2,NA,CASSHQRGGLYNEQFF,TGTGCCAGCAGCCATCAGCGGGGGGGCCTCTACAATGAGCAGTTCTTC
TRBD1,TRBJ2-7,TRBV27,NA,CASSPRTGGPYEQYF,TGTGCCAGCAGTCCTCGGACAGGGGGCCCCTACGAGCAGTACTTC
NA,TRBJ1-3,TRBV4-3,once,CASSQKGTGNTIYF,TGCGCCAGCAGCCAGAAGGGGACTGGAAACACCATATATTTT
TRBD1,TRBJ2-1,TRBV6-5,NA,CASSYSRDSLNEQFF,TGTGCCAGCAGTTACTCGAGGGACAGCCTGAATGAGCAGTTCTTC
NA,TRBJ1-5,TRBV27,once,CASSFGRVNQPQHF,TGTGCCAGCAGTTTCGGCAGGGTAAATCAGCCCCAGCATTTT
TRBD1,TRBJ1-1,TRBV6-6,NA,CASSYPAGQGKFEAFF,TGTGCCAGCAGTTACCCCGCCGGACAGGGGAAATTTGAAGCTTTCTTT
TRBD1,TRBJ2-1,TRBV4-3,NA,CASSQEGPARGRLGSYNEQFF,TGCGCCAGCAGCCAAGAAGGCCCCGCCAGGGGGAGACTGGGCTCCTACAATGAGCAGTTCTTC
TRBD1,TRBJ1-2,TRBV28,NA,CASSTPGTGDHGYTF,TGTGCCAGCAGCACACCCGGGACAGGGGACCATGGCTACACCTTC
TRBD2,TRBJ2-3,TRBV29-1,NA,CSVASGVDTQYF,TGCAGCGTTGCCAGCGGGGTAGATACGCAGTATTTT
NA,TRBJ2-7,TRBV9,once,CASSVGAEPSYEQYF,TGTGCCAGCAGCGTAGGAGCGGAGCCCTCCTACGAGCAGTACTTC
NA,TRBJ2-3,TRBV5-4,few,CASSLGRGGSTDTQYF,TGTGCCAGCAGCTTAGGTAGGGGGGGGAGCACAGATACGCAGTATTTT
TRBD2,TRBJ2-1,TRBV19,NA,CASSIVSGIHNEQFF,TGTGCCAGTAGTATAGTTAGCGGGATCCACAATGAGCAGTTCTTC
NA,TRBJ1-2,TRBV4-3,NA,CASSQDASAIGYGYTF,TGCGCCAGCAGCCAAGATGCAAGCGCCATCGGCTATGGCTACACCTTC
TRBD1,TRBJ1-3,TRBV7-2,NA,CASSRRTGGAWGNTIYF,TGTGCCAGCAGCCGAAGGACAGGGGGCGCGTGGGGAAACACCATATATTTT
NA,TRBJ1-1,TRBV7-9,few,CASSLSTVLNTEAFF,TGTGCCAGCAGCCTCTCGACAGTGCTGAACACTGAAGCTTTCTTT
TRBD1,TRBJ2-7,TRBV28,few,CASRRTGGYEQYF,TGTGCCAGCAGGCGGACAGGGGGCTACGAGCAGTACTTC
TRBD2,TRBJ2-1,TRBV19,NA,CASSLSRLAGGDNEQFF,TGTGCCAGTAGTCTCTCACGCCTAGCGGGAGGGGACAATGAGCAGTTCTTC
TRBD2,TRBJ2-1,TRBV28,NA,CASSLGTSGSRYNEQFF,TGTGCCAGCAGTTTGGGGACTAGCGGAAGCAGATACAATGAGCAGTTCTTC
TRBD1,TRBJ2-7,TRBV2,NA,CASRTDRGSYEQYF,TGTGCCAGCAGGACAGACAGGGGGTCGTACGAGCAGTACTTC
NA,TRBJ1-5,TRBV5-5,NA,CASSSQGLSNQPQHF,TGTGCCAGCAGCTCACAGGGTCTGAGCAATCAGCCCCAGCATTTT
NA,TRBJ2-3,TRBV7-2,NA,CASSSTGFTQYF,TGTGCCAGCAGCTCCACAGGGTTCACGCAGTATTTT
NA,TRBJ1-4,TRBV9,NA,CASSRSEATNEKLFF,TGTGCCAGCAGTCGGTCGGAGGCAACTAATGAAAAACTGTTTTTT
NA,TRBJ2-7,TRBV15,NA,CATSGGGTVMHEQYF,TGTGCCACCAGCGGAGGGGGGACAGTCATGCACGAGCAGTACTTC
TRBD1,TRBJ1-1,TRBV28,NA,CASSLAVKRQGRRSEAFF,TGTGCCAGCAGTTTAGCCGTAAAAAGACAGGGACGACGAAGTGAAGCTTTCTTT
NA,TRBJ2-3,TRBV14,NA,CASSQLTGTLLTDTQYF,TGTGCCAGCAGCCAGCTTACCGGGACACTACTCACAGATACGCAGTATTTT
NA,TRBJ1-4,TRBV2,NA,CASSLNEKLFF,TGTGCCAGCAGCCTGAATGAAAAACTGTTTTTT
TRBD2,TRBJ2-5,TRBV28,NA,CASSLVVGRSEAGEETQYF,TGTGCCAGCAGTTTGGTAGTGGGGAGGTCGGAGGCGGGAGAAGAGACCCAGTACTTC
TRBD1,TRBJ1-5,TRBV6-1,NA,CASSATGAQHF,TGTGCCAGCAGTGCCACAGGGGCCCAGCATTTT
NA,TRBJ2-2,TRBV27,few,CASSLMLNGIGELFF,TGTGCCAGCAGCCTTATGCTTAACGGGATCGGGGAGCTGTTTTTT
NA,TRBJ2-5,TRBV6-6,NA,CASRRTQETQYF,TGTGCCAGCAGAAGGACACAAGAGACCCAGTACTTC
NA,TRBJ2-7,TRBV11-2,NA,CASSLGVRNEQYF,TGTGCCAGCAGCTTGGGAGTGAGGAACGAGCAGTACTTC